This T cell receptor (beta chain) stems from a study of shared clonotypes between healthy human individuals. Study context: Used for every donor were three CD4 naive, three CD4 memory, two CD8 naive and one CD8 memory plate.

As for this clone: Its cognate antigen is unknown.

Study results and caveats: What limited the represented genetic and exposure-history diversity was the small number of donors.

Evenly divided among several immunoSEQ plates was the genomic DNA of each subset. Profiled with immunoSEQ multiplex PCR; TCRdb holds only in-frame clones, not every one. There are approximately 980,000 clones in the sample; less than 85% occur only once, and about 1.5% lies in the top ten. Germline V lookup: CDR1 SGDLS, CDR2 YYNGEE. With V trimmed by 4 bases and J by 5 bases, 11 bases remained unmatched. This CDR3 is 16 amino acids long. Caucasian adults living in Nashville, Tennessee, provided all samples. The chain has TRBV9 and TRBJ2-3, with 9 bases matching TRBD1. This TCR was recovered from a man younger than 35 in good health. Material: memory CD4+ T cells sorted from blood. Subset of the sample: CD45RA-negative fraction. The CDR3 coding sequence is TGTGCCAGCAGCCCCTCCCCGGGACAGGGAATAGATACGCAGTATTTT. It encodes CASSPSPGQGIDTQYF.